This T cell receptor beta chain was identified in a study of vaccination effects on CD4 cells after COVID-19. Findings of the study overall: Few convalescent patients were included, and no early post-infection timepoints were sampled. In vaccinees who were healthy, merely 1 out of 255 vaccine-induced clones cross-reacted with common cold coronaviruses.

The CDR3 is 15 residues long. Trimming cost V 3 bases and J 2 bases, with 13 bases left between them. The germline gives CDR1 KGHSH, CDR2 LQKENI. Antigen-specific CD4+ T cells were expanded (with viral peptide pools) by the ViraFEST assay ahead of sequencing. CD4+ T cell isolation took place after less than 13 days of culture. Nucleocapsid antibody tests were negative, and the vaccine recipients had no prior SARS-CoV-2 infection. The researchers cultured around 2 million PBMC per well with approximately 10 IU/ml IL-2 and roughly 9.2 ug/ml peptides. Cultures got half-medium changes with IL-2 on days 3 and 7. With respect to this clone: The antigen remains undetermined.

The protocol was immunoSEQ multiplex PCR, while the TCRdb copy is restricted to in-frame clones and leaves out a portion. Among approximately 76,000 clones listed, around 79% were seen once. The sequence was collected from a human donor who received a COVID-19 vaccine. The source material was CD4+ T cells from PBMCs cultured with SARS-CoV-2 spike peptides, sampled before COVID-19 vaccination. The chain combines TRBV18 with TRBJ2-5; D possibly corresponds to TRBD1 (6 bases). The CDR3 DNA is TGTGCCAGCTCACCCGCAGGGGCGAGGCAAGAGACCCAGTACTTC. Amino acid sequence: CASSPAGARQETQYF.